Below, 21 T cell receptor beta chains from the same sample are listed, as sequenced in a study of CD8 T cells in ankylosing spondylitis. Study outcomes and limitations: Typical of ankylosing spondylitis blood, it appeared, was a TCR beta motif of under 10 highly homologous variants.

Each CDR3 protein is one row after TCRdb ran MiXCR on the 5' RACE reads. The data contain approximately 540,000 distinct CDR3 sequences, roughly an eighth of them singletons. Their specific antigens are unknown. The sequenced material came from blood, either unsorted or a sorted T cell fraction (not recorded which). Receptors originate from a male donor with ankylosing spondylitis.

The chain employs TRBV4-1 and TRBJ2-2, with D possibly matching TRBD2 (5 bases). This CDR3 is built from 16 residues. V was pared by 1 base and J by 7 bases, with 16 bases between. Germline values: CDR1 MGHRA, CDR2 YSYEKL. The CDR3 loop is CASSQVGRRGSGELFF. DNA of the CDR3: TGCGCCAGCAGCCAAGTAGGACGACGAGGGAGCGGGGAGCTGTTTTTT.

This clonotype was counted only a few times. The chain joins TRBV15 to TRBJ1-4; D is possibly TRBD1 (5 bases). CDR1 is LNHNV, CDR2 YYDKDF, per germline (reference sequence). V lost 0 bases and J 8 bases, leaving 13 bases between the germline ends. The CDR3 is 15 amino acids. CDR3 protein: CATSRDLGDGEKLFF. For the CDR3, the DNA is TGTGCCACCAGCAGAGATCTTGGGGACGGGGAAAAACTGTTTTTT.

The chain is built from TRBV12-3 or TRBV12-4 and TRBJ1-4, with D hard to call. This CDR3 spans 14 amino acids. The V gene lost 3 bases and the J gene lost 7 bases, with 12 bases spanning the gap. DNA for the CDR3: TGTGCCAGCAGTTTCGTAGGCAGGTTTGAAAAACTGTTTTTT. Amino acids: CASSFVGRFEKLFF.

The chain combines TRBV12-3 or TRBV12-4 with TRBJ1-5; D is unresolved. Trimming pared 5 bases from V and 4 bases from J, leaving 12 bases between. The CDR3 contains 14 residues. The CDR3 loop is CASSLTLGNQPQHF. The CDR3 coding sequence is TGTGCCAGCAGTCTTACCCTGGGGAATCAGCCCCAGCATTTT.

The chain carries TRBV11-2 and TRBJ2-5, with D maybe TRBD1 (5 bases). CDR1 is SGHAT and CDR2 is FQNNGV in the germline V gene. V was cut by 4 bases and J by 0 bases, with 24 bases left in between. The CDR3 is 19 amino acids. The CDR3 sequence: CASSSTFGTSGSNQETQYF. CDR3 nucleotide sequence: TGTGCCAGCAGCTCGACTTTCGGAACCTCAGGGTCCAACCAAGAGACCCAGTACTTC.

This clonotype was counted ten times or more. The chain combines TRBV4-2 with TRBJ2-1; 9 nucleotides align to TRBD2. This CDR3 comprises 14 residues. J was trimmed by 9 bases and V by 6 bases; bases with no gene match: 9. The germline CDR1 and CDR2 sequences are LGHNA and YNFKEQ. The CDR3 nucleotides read TGTGCCAGCAGAGGGAGCGGGAGGTCCGGTGAGCAGTTCTTC. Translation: CASRGSGRSGEQFF.

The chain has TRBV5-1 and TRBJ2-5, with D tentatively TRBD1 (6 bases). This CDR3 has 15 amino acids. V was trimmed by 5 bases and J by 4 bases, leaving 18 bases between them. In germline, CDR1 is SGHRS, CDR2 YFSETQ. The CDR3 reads CASRFSQGSPETQYF. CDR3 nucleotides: TGCGCCAGCAGATTTTCTCAGGGGTCCCCAGAGACCCAGTACTTC.

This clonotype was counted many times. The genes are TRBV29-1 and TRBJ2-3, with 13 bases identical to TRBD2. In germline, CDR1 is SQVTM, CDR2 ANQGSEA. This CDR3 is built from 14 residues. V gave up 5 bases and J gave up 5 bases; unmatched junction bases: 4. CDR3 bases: TGCAGCGTTCTACTAGCGGGAGGGATAGATACGCAGTATTTT. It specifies CSVLLAGGIDTQYF.

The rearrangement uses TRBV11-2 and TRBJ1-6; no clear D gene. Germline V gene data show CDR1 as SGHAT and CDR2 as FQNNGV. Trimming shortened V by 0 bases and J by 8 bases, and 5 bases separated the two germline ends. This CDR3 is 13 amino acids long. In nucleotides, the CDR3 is TGTGCCAGCAGCTTAGAGATATATTCACCCCTCCACTTT. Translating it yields CASSLEIYSPLHF.

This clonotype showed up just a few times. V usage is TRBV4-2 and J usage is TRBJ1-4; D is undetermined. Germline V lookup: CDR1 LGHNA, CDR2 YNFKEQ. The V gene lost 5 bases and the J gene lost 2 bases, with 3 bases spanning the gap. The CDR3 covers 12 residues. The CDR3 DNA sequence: TGTGCCAGCAGCTCGACTAATGAAAAACTGTTTTTT. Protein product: CASSSTNEKLFF.

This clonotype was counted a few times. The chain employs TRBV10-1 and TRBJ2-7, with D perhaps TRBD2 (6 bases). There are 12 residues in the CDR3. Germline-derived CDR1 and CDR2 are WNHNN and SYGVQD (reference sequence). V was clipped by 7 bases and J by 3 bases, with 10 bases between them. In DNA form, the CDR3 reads TGCGCCAGCAAAGGTAGCGGCTACGAGCAGTACTTC. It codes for CASKGSGYEQYF.

DNA of the CDR3: TGTGCCATCAGTGAGTCGAGCTCACAGGACGGGGAGCTGTTTTTT. This encodes CAISESSSQDGELFF. The chain has TRBV10-3 and TRBJ2-2; a weak D match, TRBD1 (5 bases). CDR1 and CDR2 (germline): ENHRY, SYGVKD. V lost 0 bases and J lost 7, with 12 bases in between. The CDR3 totals 15 residues.

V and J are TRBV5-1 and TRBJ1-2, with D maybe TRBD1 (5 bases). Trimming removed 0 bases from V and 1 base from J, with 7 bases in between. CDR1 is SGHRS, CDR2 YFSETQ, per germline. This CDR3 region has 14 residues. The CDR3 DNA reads TGCGCCAGCAGCTTGGGGGACTATAACTATGGCTACACCTTC. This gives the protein CASSLGDYNYGYTF.

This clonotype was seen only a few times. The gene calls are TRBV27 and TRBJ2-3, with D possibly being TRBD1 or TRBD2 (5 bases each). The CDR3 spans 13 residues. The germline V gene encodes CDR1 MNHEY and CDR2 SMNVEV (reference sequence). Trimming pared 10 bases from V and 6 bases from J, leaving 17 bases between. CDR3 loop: CATKSTWGDTQYF. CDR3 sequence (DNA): TGTGCCACCAAAAGCACATGGGGGGATACGCAGTATTTT.

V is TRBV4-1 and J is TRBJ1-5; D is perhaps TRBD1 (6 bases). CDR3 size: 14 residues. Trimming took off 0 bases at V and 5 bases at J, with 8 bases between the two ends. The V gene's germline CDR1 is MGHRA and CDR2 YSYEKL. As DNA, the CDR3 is TGCGCCAGCAGCCAAGAATCAGGGGATCAGCCCCAGCATTTT. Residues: CASSQESGDQPQHF.

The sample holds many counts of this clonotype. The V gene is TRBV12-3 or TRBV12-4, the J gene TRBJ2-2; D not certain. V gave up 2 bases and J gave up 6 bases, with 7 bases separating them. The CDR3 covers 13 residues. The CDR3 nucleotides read TGTGCCAGCAGTTTAAAACCGGCCGGGGAGCTGTTTTTT. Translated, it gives CASSLKPAGELFF.

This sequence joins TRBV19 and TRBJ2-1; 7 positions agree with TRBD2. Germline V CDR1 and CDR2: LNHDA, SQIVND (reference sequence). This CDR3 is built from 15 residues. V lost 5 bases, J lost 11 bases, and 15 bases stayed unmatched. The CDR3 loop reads CASSSPPNPGGKQFF. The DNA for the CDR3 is TGTGCCAGTAGTTCCCCTCCTAACCCCGGGGGGAAGCAGTTCTTC.

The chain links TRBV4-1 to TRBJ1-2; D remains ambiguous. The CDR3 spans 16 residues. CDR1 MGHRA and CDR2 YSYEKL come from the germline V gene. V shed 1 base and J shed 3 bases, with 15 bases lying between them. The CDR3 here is CASSQVVAGEYYGYTF. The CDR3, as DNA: TGCGCCAGCAGCCAAGTAGTAGCAGGCGAATACTATGGCTACACCTTC.

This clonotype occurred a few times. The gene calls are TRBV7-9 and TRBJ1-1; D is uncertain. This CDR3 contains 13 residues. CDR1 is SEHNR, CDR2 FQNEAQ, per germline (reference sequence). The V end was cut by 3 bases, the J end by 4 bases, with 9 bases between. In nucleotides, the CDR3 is TGTGCCAGCAGCTTTAGGGAGGCCACTGAAGCTTTCTTT. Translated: CASSFREATEAFF.

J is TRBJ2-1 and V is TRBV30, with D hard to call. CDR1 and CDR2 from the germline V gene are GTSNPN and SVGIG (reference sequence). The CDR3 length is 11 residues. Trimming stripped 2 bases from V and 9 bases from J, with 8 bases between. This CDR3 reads CAWSKVSEQFF. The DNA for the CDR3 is TGTGCCTGGAGTAAAGTCAGTGAGCAGTTCTTC.

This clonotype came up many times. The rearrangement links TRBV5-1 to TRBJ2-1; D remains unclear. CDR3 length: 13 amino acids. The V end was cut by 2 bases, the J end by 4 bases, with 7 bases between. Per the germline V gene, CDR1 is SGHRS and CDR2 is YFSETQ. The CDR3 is CASSLTRYNEQFF. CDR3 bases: TGCGCCAGCAGCTTAACGCGTTACAATGAGCAGTTCTTC.